The TCR beta chain described here comes from a study of long-term antiretroviral therapy in people with HIV. With survey level as its setting, the immunoSEQ assay was v3.0. Repertoires were generated with immunoSEQ multiplex PCR, while TCRdb's copy carries only in-frame clones and drops some. The data contain around 24,000 clones, roughly 87% of them singletons. The CDR3 totals 15 residues. V lost 5 bases and J lost 6, with 17 bases in between. Germline CDR1 and CDR2: SGHAT and FQDESV (reference sequence). This clonotype was sampled from a man aged 50 or older with HIV. The chain links TRBV11-1 to TRBJ2-1; D is possibly TRBD2 (5 bases). The material sequenced was unsorted PBMCs, taken 0.4 years after starting antiretroviral therapy. The CDR3 spells CASSPSTGLANEQFF. For the CDR3, the DNA is TGTGCCAGCAGCCCCAGTACGGGATTGGCCAATGAGCAGTTCTTC.